The present T cell receptor beta chain was sequenced within a study of blood T cells in healthy people across ages (dated by TCRdb to about 2015). Study-level background: Template switching captured roughly one uniquely barcoded TCR beta cDNA molecule per two T cells in model experiments. The study measured age-related changes in TCR beta repertoire diversity using deep sequencing normalized with unique cDNA molecular identifiers. Donors were grouped into four age groups: young (average roughly 16 years), middle-aged (39), aged (approximately 67) and long-lived (about 82). To avoid experimental bias, donors of different ages were distributed randomly across sequencing lanes. Two additional independent replicas of 1 million unique cDNA reads from the same blood draw were analyzed for two donors (one aged 18 to 30 and one aged 80 or older). Findings and caveats that apply to the study as a whole: Estimates of total diversity from one million sequenced T cells were regarded as lower bounds and underestimates. The CMV infection status of donors was not known, potentially confounding age-related changes in expanded clonotypes. Observed TCR beta diversity per million T cells fell roughly linearly with age, and a significant reduction was already apparent by age roughly 40. Compared with the aged group, the long-lived group had more naive CD4+ T cells, fewer expanded clones and increased TCR diversity, suggesting age selection. Observed TCR beta diversity correlated strongly with the percentage of naive T cells measured by flow cytometry. Conclusive comparison of naive and antigen-experienced compartments was prevented by the profiling of bulk unsorted PBMCs.

There are many counts of this clonotype. What this receptor recognizes is not known. No much larger clone exists at a distance of one base, and base qualities are not known. Deletion took 5 bases off V and 0 bases off J, with a span of 17 bases between the germline ends. Its CDR3 holds 16 amino acids, cysteine through phenylalanine. The sequence is cut down to CDR3 DNA, 48 bases in frame from base 1. CDR1 and CDR2, per the germline V gene, are MDHEN and SYDVKM. The donors were a few dozen Caucasian individuals from Russia, aged roughly 6 to 100 years, who were systemically healthy. Around 10 milliliters of peripheral blood were collected from each donor into EDTA-treated Vacutainer tubes. PBMCs were isolated by Ficoll-Paque density-gradient centrifugation, with at least 6 million obtained per sample. Trizol reagent was used to extract total RNA from PBMCs, with at least 6 micrograms per sample. The percentages of naive CD45RAhigh/CD27high T cells were determined by flow cytometry on a PBMC aliquot from every donor.

Library preparation used 5' RACE. TCRdb lists the instrument as Illumina HiSeq 2500. A second about 7 to 12 cycle PCR used a sample-barcoded 5' primer and a J-beta primer mix. Each TCR beta cDNA molecule received a unique molecular identifier from a template-switch 5' adaptor carrying 12 random nucleotides. Each sample yielded at least 3 million CDR3-containing paired-end reads. First-strand cDNA was synthesized from all RNA with the Mint cDNA synthesis kit, primed by a TRBC-specific oligonucleotide. Following uracil-DNA glycosylase treatment, a first 18-cycle PCR with universal primers M1SS and BC2_uni_R was performed on all cDNA. The study's own analysis went as follows. Normalization of each sample was performed by random selection of 1 million high-quality reads, each carrying a distinct molecular identifier. Instead of being binned into consensus sequences, reads that shared molecular identifiers were thrown out. MiTCR, set to a Q25 quality threshold and the strictest error-elimination algorithm, was used for CDR3 identification, clonotype clustering and error correction. A nonparametric unseen species model with Euler transformation was used to estimate a lower bound on total TCR beta diversity. In-frame beta chains were kept once TCRdb had trimmed the public reads at Q25 with fastp and called clones with MiXCR. Rows with a matching CDR3 protein are joined into one entry that keeps the most common DNA and genes. V and J calls and clone size were set by TCRdb, not the authors. Within this sample are approximately 810,000 distinct CDR3 sequences, with around 30% of them counted one time only. The leading ten clones occupy around 15% of the sample.

Sequencing used blood. The clonotype originates from a woman of 80 years or more in good health. The chain couples TRBV28 to TRBJ2-7; tentative D gene TRBD1, with 6 bases matching. The CDR3 loop reads CASSASIGQSSYEQYF. The bases are TGTGCCAGCAGTGCGTCAATCGGACAGAGCTCCTACGAGCAGTACTTC.